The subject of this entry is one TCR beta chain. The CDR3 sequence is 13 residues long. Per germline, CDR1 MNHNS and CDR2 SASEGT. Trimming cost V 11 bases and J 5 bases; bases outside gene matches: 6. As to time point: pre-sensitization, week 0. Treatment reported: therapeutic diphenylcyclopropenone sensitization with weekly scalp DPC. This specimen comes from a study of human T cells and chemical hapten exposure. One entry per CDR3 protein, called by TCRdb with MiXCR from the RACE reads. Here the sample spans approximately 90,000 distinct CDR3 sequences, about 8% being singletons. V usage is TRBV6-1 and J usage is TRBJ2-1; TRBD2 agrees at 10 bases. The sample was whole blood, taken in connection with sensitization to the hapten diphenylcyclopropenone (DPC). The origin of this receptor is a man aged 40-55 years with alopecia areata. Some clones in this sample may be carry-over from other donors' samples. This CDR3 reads CAFRTSGHNEQFF. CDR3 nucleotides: TGTGCCTTTAGGACTAGCGGACACAATGAGCAGTTCTTC.